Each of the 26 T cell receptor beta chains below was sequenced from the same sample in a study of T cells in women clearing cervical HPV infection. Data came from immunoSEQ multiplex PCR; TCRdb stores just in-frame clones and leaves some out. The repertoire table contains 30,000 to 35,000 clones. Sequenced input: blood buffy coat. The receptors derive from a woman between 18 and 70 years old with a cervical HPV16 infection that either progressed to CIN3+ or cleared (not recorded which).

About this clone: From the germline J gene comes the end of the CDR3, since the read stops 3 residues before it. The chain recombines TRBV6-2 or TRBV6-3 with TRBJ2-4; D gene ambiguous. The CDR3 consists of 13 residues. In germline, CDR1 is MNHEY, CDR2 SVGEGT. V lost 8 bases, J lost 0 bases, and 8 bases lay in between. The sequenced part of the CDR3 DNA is TGTGCCAGCGGTTCACTAGCCAAAAACATT. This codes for CASGSLAKNI. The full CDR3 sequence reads CASGSLAKNIQYF.

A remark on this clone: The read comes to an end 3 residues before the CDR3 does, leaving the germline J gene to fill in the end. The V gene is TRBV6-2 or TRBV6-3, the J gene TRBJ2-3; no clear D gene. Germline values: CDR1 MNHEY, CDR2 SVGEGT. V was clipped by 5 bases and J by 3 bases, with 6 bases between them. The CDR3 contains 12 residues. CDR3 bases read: TGTGCCAGCAGTCCGGTGACAGATACG. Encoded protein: CASSPVTDT. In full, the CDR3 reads CASSPVTDTQYF.

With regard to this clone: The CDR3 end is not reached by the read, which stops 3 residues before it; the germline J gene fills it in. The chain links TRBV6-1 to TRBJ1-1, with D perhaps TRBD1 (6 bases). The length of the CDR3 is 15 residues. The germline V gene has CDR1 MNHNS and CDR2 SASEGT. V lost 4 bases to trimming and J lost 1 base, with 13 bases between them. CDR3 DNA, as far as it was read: TGTGCCAGCAGTGGATTCGGACAGACGAACACTGAA. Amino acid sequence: CASSGFGQTNTE. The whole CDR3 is CASSGFGQTNTEAFF.

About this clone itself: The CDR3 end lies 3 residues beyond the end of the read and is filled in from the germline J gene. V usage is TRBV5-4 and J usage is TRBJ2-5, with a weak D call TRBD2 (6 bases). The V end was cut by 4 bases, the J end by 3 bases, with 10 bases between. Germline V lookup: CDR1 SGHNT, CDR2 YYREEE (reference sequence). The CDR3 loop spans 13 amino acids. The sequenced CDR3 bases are TGTGCCAGCAGCGGGACTCCGGAAGAGACC. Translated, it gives CASSGTPEET. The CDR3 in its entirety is CASSGTPEETQYF.

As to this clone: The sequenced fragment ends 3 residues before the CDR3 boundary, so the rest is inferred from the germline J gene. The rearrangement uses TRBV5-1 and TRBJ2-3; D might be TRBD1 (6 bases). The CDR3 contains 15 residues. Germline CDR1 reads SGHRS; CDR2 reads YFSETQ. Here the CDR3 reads CASSLGGGEQETQYF. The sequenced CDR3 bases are TGCGCCAGCAGCTTGGGAGGGGGTGAACAAGAGACG. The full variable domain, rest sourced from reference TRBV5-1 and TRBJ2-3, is KAGVTQTPRYLIKTRGQQVTLSCSPISGHRSVSWYQQTPGQGLQFLFEYFSETQRNKGNFPGRFSGRQFSNSRSEMNVSTLELGDSALYLCASSLGGGEQETQYFGPGTRLTVL.

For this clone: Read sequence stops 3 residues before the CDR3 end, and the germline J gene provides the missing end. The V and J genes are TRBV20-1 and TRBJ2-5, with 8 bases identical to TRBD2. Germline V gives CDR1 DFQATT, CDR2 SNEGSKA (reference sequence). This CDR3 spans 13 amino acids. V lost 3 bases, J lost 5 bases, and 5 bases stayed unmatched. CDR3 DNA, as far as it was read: TGCAGTGCTAGCGGGGGGGGGCGGGAGACC. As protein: CSASGGGRET. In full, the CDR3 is CSASGGGRETQYF.

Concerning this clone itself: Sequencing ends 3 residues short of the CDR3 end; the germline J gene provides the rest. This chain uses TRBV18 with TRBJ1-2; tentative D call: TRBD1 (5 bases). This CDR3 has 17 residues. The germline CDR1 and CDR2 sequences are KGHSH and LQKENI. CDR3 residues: CASSPPLAGLRPDTYTF. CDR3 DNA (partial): TGTGCCAGCTCACCACCCCTCGCGGGACTACGGCCAGATACC.

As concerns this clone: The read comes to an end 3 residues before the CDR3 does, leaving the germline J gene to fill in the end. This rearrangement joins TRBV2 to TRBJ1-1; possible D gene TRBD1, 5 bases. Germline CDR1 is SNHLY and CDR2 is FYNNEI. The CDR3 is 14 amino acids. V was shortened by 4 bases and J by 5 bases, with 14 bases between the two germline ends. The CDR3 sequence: CASSVAGGITEAFF. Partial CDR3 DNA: TGTGCCAGCAGTGTCGCCGGGGGTATAACTGAA. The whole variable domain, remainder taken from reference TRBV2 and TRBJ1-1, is EPEVTQTPSHQVTQMGQEVILRCVPISNHLYFYWYRQILGQKVEFLVSFYNNEISEKSEIFDDQFSVERPDGSNFTLKIRSTKLEDSAMYFCASSVAGGITEAFFGQGTRLTVV.

The CDR3 bases that were read are TGCAGCGTGGGACAGTTCGAAAACTATGGC. Protein product: CSVGQFENYG. From start to end, the CDR3 is CSVGQFENYGYTF. The chain carries TRBV29-1 and TRBJ1-2; 7 bases match TRBD1. The CDR3 extends 3 residues past the end of the read, so its final part is completed from the germline J gene. CDR1 is SQVTM and CDR2 is ANQGSEA in the germline V gene. The length of the CDR3 is 13 residues. J lost 2 bases, V lost 6 bases, and 6 bases had no gene match.

The CDR3 loop is CASGSTANTEAFF. The sequenced CDR3 bases are TGTGCCAGCGGATCAACAGCAAACACTGAA. The chain joins TRBV7-9 to TRBJ1-1; D unclear. The CDR3 is cut off 3 residues early in the read; its end comes from the germline J gene. V was trimmed by 8 bases and J by 2 bases, leaving 12 bases between them. Germline CDR1 SEHNR, CDR2 FQNEAQ (reference sequence). The CDR3 is made up of 13 amino acids.

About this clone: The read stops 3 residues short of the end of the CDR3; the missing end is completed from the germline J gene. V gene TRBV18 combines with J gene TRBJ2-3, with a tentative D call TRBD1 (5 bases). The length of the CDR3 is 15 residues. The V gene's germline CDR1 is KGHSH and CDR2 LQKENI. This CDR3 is CASSPLDTSQETQYF. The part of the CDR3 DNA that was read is TGTGCCAGCTCACCACTGGACACGAGTCAAGAGACG. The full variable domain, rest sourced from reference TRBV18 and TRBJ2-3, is NAGVMQNPRHLVRRRGQEARLRCSPMKGHSHVYWYRQLPEEGLKFMVYLQKENIIDESGMPKERFSAEFPKEGPSILRIQQVVRGDSAAYFCASSPLDTSQETQYFGPGTRLTVL.

The CDR3: CATSESGRAAGDEQYF. The sequenced part of the CDR3 DNA is TGTGCCACCAGTGAAAGCGGGAGGGCCGCCGGAGACGAG. V usage is TRBV24-1 and J usage is TRBJ2-7; TRBD2 agrees at 10 bases. The CDR3 is cut off 3 residues early in the read; its end comes from the germline J gene. Germline CDR1 and CDR2: KGHDR and SFDVKD. The CDR3 sequence is 16 residues long. Trimming took 4 bases from V and 5 from J; bases not matched to a gene: 10.

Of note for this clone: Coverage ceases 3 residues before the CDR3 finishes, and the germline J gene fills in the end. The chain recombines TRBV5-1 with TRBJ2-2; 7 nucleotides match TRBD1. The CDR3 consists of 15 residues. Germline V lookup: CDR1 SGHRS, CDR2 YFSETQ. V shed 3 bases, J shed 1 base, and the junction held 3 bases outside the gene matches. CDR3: CASSWGTVNTGELFF. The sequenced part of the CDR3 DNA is TGCGCCAGCAGCTGGGGGACAGTGAACACCGGGGAG.

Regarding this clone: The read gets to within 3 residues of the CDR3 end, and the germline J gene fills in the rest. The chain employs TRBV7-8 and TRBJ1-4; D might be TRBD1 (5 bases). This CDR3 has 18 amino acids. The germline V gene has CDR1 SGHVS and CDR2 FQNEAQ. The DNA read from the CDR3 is TGTGCCAGCAGCTTAGCGACGAGGGGCAGCTCCTATAATTCACCA. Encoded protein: CASSLATRGSSYNSP. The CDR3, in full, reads CASSLATRGSSYNSPLFF.

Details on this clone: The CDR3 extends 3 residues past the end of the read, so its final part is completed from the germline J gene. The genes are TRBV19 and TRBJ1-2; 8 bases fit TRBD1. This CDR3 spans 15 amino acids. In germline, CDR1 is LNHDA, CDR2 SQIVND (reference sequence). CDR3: CASSTRQGWTDTYTF. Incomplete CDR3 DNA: TGTGCCAGTAGTACCAGACAGGGGTGGACAGATACC.

Incomplete CDR3 DNA: TGTGCCAGCAGGGAGACAGGGTCCACTGAA. As protein: CASRETGSTE. The entire CDR3 protein is CASRETGSTEAFF. This chain links TRBV2 with TRBJ1-1; 7 bases agree with TRBD1. Sequencing ends 3 residues short of the CDR3 end; the germline J gene provides the rest. The CDR3 loop spans 13 amino acids. Germline values: CDR1 SNHLY, CDR2 FYNNEI. The junction had 5 bases not matched to a gene; V was cut back by 6 bases and J by 4 bases.

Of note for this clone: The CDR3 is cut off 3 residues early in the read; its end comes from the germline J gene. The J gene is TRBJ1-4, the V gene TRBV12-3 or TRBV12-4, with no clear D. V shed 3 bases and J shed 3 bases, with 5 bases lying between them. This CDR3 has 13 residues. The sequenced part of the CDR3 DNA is TGTGCCAGCAGTTTTTCAGCTAATGAAAAA. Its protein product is CASSFSANEK. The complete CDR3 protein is CASSFSANEKLFF.

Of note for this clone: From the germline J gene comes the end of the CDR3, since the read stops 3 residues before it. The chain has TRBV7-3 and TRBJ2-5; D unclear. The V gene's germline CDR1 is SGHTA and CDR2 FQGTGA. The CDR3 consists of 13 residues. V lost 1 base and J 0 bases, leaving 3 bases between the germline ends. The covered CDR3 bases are TGTGCCAGCAGCTTAATCTACCAAGAGACC. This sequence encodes CASSLIYQET. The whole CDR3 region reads CASSLIYQETQYF.

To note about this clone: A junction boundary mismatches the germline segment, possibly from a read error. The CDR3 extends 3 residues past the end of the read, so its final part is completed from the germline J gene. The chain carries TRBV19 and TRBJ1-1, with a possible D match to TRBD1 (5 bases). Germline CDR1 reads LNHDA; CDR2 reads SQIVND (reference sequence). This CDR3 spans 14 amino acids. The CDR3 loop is CASNSGGSLTEAFF. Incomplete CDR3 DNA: TGTGCGAGTAACTCGGGGGGGTCTCTCACTGAA.

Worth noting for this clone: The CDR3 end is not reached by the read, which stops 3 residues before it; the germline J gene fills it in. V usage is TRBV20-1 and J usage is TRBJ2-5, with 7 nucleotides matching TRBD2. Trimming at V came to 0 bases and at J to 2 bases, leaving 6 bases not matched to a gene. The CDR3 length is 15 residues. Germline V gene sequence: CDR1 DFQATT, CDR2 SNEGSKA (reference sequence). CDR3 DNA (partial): TGCAGTGCTAGAGAGGGGGGAGGGCGGCAAGAGACC. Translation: CSAREGGGRQET. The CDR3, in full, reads CSAREGGGRQETQYF.

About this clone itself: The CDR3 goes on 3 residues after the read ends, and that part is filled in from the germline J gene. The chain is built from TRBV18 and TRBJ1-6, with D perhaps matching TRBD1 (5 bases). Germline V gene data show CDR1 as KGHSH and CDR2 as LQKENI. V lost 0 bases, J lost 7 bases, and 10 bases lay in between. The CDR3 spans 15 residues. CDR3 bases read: TGTGCCAGCTCACCACCCAGGGAGAGCAATTCACCC. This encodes CASSPPRESNSP. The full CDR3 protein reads CASSPPRESNSPLHF.

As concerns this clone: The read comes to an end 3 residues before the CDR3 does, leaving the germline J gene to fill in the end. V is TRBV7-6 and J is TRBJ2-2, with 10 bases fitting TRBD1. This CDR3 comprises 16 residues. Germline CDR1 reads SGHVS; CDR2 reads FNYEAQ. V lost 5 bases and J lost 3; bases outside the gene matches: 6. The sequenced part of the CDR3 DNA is TGTGCCAGCAGCCCTAGACAGGGGGCGTACACCGGGGAG. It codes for CASSPRQGAYTGE. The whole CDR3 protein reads CASSPRQGAYTGELFF.

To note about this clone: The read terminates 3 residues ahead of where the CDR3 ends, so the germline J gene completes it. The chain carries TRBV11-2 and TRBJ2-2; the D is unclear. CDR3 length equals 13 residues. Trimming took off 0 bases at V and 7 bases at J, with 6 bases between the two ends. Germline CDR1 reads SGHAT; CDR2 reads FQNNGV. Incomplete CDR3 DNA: TGTGCCAGCAGCTTAGAGGCCAGCGGGGAG. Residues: CASSLEASGE. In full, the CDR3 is CASSLEASGELFF.

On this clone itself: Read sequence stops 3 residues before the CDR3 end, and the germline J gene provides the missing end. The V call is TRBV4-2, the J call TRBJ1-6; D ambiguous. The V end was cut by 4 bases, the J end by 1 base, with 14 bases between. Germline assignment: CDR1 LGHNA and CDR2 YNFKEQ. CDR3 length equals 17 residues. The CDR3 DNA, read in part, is TGTGCCAGCAGCCGTATAAGCGGAGCGTCCTATAATTCACCC. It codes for CASSRISGASYNSP. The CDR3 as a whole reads CASSRISGASYNSPLHF.

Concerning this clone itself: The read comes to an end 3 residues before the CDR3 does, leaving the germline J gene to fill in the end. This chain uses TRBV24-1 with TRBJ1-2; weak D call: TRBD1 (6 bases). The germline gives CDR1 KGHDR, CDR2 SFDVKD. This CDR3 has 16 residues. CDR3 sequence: CATSDSSTGSAWGYTF. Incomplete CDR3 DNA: TGTGCCACCAGTGATTCCAGTACAGGGTCCGCTTGGGGC.

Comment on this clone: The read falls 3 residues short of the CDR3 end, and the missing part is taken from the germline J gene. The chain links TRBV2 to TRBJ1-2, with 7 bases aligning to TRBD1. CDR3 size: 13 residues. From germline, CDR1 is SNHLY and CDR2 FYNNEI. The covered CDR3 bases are TGTGCCAGCATTCCCCAGGGGGATCGAGGC. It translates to CASIPQGDRG. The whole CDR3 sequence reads CASIPQGDRGYTF.